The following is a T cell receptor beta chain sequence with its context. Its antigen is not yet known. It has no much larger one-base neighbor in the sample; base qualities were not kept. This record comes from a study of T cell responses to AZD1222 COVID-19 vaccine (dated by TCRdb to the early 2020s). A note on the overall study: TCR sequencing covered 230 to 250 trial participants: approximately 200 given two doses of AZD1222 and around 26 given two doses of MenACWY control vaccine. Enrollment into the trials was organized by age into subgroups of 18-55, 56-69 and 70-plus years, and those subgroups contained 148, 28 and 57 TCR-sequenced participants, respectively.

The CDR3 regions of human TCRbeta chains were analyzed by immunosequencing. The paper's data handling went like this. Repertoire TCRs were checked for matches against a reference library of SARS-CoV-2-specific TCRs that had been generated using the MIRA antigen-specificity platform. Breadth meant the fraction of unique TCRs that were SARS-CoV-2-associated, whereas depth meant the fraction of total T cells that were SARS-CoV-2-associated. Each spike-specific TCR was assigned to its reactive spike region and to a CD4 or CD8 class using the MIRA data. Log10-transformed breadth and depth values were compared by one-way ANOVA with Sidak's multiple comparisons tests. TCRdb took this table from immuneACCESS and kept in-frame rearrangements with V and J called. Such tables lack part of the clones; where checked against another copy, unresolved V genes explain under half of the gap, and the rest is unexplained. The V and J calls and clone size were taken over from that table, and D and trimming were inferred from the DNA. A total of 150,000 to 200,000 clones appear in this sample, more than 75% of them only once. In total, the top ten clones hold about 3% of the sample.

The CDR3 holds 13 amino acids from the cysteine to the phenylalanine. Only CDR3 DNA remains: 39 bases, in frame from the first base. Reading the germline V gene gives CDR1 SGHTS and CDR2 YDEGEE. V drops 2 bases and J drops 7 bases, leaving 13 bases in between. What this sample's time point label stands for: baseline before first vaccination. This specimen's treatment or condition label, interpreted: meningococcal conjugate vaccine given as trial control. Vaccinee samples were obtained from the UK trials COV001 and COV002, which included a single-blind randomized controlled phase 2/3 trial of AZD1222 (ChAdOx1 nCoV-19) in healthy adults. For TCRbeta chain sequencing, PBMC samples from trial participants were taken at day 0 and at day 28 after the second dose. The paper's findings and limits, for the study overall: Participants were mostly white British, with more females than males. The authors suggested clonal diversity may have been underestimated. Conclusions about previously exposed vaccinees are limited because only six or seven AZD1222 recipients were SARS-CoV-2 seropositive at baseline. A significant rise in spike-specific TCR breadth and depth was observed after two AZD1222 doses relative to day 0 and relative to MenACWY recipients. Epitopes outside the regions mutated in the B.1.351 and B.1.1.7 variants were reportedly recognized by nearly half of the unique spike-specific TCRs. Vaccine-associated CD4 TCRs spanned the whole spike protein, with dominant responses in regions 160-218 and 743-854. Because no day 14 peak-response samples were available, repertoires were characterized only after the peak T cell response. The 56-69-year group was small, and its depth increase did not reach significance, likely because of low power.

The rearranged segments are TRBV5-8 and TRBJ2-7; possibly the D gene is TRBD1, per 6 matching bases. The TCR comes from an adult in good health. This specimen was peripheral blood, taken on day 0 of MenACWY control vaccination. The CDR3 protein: CASSFQQGWEQYF. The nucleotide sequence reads TGTGCCAGCAGCTTCCAGCAGGGGTGGGAGCAGTACTTC. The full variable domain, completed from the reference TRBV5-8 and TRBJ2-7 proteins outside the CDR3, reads EAGVTQSPTHLIKTRGQQATLRCSPISGHTSVYWYQQALGLGLQFLLWYDEGEERNRGNFPPRFSGRQFPNYSSELNVNALELEDSALYLCASSFQQGWEQYFGPGTRLTVT.